This TCR beta chain came from a study of beta chain features in type 1 diabetes. Reverse transcription of all isolated RNA meant that expressed TCRB transcripts were sequenced. Produced via immunoSEQ multiplex PCR; TCRdb's table is partial and in-frame only. The data show more than 550,000 clones, over 13% seen once. Study-level points and caveats: Sequencing from cDNA could over-represent high-TCR-expressing cells. Moderately but significantly shorter TCRB CDR3s were found in Type 1 diabetes patients in all four CD4+ subsets. It was not settled here whether HLA type affects TCRB rearrangement.

Comments on this clone: No antigen is known for it.

Germline lookup yields CDR1 SGDLS and CDR2 YYNGEE. The CDR3 totals 16 residues. With V trimmed by 3 bases and J by 7 bases, 8 bases remained unmatched. It was via CD45RO/CCR7/CD25/CD127/CD95/CD27 that CD4+ naive, central memory, regulatory and stem cell-like memory cells were sorted. The clonotype was recovered from a man aged 18 to 35 with type 1 diabetes. Sequencing was performed on naive CD4+ T cells from blood. The V call is TRBV9, the J call TRBJ1-6; TRBD1 matches 9 bases. The CDR3 reads CASSASPQGANSPLHF. The CDR3 region has the DNA TGTGCCAGCAGCGCCTCTCCACAGGGGGCAAATTCACCCCTCCACTTT. Variable domain in full (rest from reference TRBV9 and TRBJ1-6): DSGVTQTPKHLITATGQRVTLRCSPRSGDLSVYWYQQSLDQGLQFLIQYYNGEERAKGNILERFSAQQFPDLHSELNLSSLELGDSALYFCASSASPQGANSPLHFGNGTRLTVT.